These 27 T cell receptor beta chains came from one sample sequenced in a study of CD8+CD57+ T cells in acquired aplastic anemia listed by TCRdb under 2018. The instrument given in TCRdb is Illumina HiSeq 2000. TCR beta VDJ combination and CDR3 sequence profiling used genomic DNA as the template. Through fastp at Q25 and MiXCR, TCRdb rebuilt clones from the public reads, retaining in-frame beta chains. Every distinct CDR3 protein forms one entry, paired with its most common genes and DNA. Here the sample has roughly 180,000 distinct CDR3 sequences; about 64% occur a single time. The ten largest clones capture around 46% of the sample. The sequenced material came from sorted CD4+, CD8+, or CD8+CD57+ T cells (not recorded which) from PBMCs. These receptors came from a human donor with severe aplastic anemia or a healthy control (not recorded which).

Ten or more counts support this clonotype. V gene TRBV4-1 combines with J gene TRBJ1-1, with D unresolved. CDR3 length: 14 residues. The germline gives CDR1 MGHRA, CDR2 YSYEKL. Trimming shortened V by 1 base and J by 3 bases, and 9 bases separated the two germline ends. The CDR3 DNA reads as TGCGCCAGCAGCCAAGGGGCGAGTGACACTGAAGCTTTCTTT. Translation: CASSQGASDTEAFF.

V usage is TRBV10-3 and J usage is TRBJ1-1; 7 positions agree with TRBD1. The V segment lost 7 bases and the J segment 4 bases; nucleotides outside the gene matches: 6. This CDR3 contains 13 residues. The germline V gene encodes CDR1 ENHRY and CDR2 SYGVKD. The CDR3 DNA sequence: TGTGCCATCAATTCCGCAGGGGGCACTGAAGCTTTCTTT. Encoded protein: CAINSAGGTEAFF.

This clonotype was counted ten times or more. This sequence joins TRBV14 and TRBJ1-2; D is undetermined. The CDR3 has 13 amino acids. Per germline, CDR1 SGHDN and CDR2 FVKESK. V was trimmed by 6 bases and J by 3 bases, leaving 11 bases between them. Written as DNA, the CDR3 is TGTGCCAGCAGTCGACTCATCGACTATGGCTACACCTTC. Translation: CASSRLIDYGYTF. The full variable domain, its missing parts supplied by reference TRBV14 and TRBJ1-2, is EAGVTQFPSHSVIEKGQTVTLRCDPISGHDNLYWYRRVMGKEIKFLLHFVKESKQDESGMPNNRFLAERTGGTYSTLKVQPAELEDSGVYFCASSRLIDYGYTFGSGTRLTVV.

The V and J genes are TRBV9 and TRBJ1-4, with 8 bases fitting TRBD1. V shed 3 bases and J 5 bases; nucleotides not matched to a gene: 6. Germline CDR1 reads SGDLS; CDR2 reads YYNGEE. The CDR3 is 15 amino acids. CDR3: CASSGGTGRNEKLFF. In DNA form, the CDR3 reads TGTGCCAGCAGCGGTGGGACAGGCCGGAATGAAAAACTGTTTTTT.

This clonotype was seen ten or more times. DNA for the CDR3: TGCAGTGCTAGAGAAGTCCGGGCTGCCCAGGGCTACACCTTC. Translating gives CSAREVRAAQGYTF. The chain uses TRBV20-1 and TRBJ1-2, with no clear D. The CDR3 consists of 14 residues. V was shortened by 0 bases and J by 8 bases, with 16 bases between the two germline ends. Germline CDR1 reads DFQATT; CDR2 reads SNEGSKA (reference sequence).

The chain is built from TRBV19 and TRBJ2-5, with 8 positions matching TRBD1. CDR3 length: 16 amino acids. The germline V gene encodes CDR1 LNHDA and CDR2 SQIVND (reference sequence). With V trimmed by 6 bases and J by 5 bases, 14 bases remained unmatched. The CDR3 spells CASSTGTGSKWETQYF. The CDR3 DNA reads TGTGCCAGTAGCACCGGGACAGGTTCTAAGTGGGAGACCCAGTACTTC.

CDR3 nucleotides: TGCAGTGCTAGAGCTCCGGACGGGACAGATACGCAGTATTTT. Translating gives CSARAPDGTDTQYF. The chain joins TRBV20-1 to TRBJ2-3, with D unresolved. V lost 1 base and J 3 bases, leaving 11 bases between the germline ends. The CDR3 extends over 14 amino acids. Looked up from germline, CDR1 is DFQATT and CDR2 is SNEGSKA (reference sequence).

The chain carries TRBV7-9 and TRBJ2-7, with a possible D match to TRBD2 (5 bases). The CDR3 totals 14 residues. In germline, CDR1 is SEHNR, CDR2 FQNEAQ (reference sequence). V lost 1 base and J lost 2, with 9 bases in between. The DNA for the CDR3 is TGTGCCAGCAGCTTAGGCGGGCCGACCTACGAGCAGTACTTC. Protein: CASSLGGPTYEQYF.

Relative to its sample, this clonotype is large. The chain uses TRBV29-1 and TRBJ2-7; D call uncertain. Germline V CDR1 and CDR2: SQVTM, ANQGSEA. V gave up 4 bases and J gave up 5 bases, with 6 bases separating them. The length of the CDR3 is 10 residues. The CDR3 DNA is TGCAGCGTTGCCCAGAACGAGCAGTACTTC. This codes for CSVAQNEQYF.

At least ten counts were recorded for this clonotype. The rearrangement links TRBV20-1 to TRBJ2-7, with 12 nucleotides matching TRBD2. Germline-derived CDR1 and CDR2 are DFQATT and SNEGSKA (reference sequence). This CDR3 is built from 17 residues. V trimming: 1 base; J trimming: 0 bases; junction bases outside the gene matches: 7. CDR3 coding DNA: TGCAGTGCTAGAGGGCTAGCGGGGGGGAGGAGCTCCTACGAGCAGTACTTC. Translation: CSARGLAGGRSSYEQYF.

This clonotype was detected a few times. The rearrangement joins TRBV30 to TRBJ1-1; D may be TRBD1 (6 bases). Germline CDR1 GTSNPN, CDR2 SVGIG (reference sequence). The CDR3 contains 16 residues. V was trimmed by 0 bases and J by 0 bases, leaving 14 bases between them. CDR3 amino acids: CAWSVRDNPMNTEAFF. CDR3 DNA sequence: TGTGCCTGGAGTGTTCGGGACAACCCCATGAACACTGAAGCTTTCTTT.

Remarks on this clonotype: A much more abundant neighbour one base away suggests this may be a read error. This sequence joins TRBV4-1 and TRBJ1-2; D gene unclear. The CDR3 length is 14 residues. Germline lookup yields CDR1 MGHRA and CDR2 YSYEKL. CDR3 region: CASSQDDIAPGFTF. The CDR3 DNA reads TGCGCCAGCAGCCAGGACGACATTGCCCCCGGCTTCACCTTC.

DNA of the CDR3: TGTGCCAGCAGCCAAATCGATCTTGGACAGACTCCCTATGGCTACACCTTC. Protein sequence: CASSQIDLGQTPYGYTF. The genes are TRBV7-9 and TRBJ1-2; a possible D gene is TRBD1 (6 bases). V dropped 5 bases and J dropped 4 bases, with 23 bases sitting between them. CDR1 is SEHNR and CDR2 is FQNEAQ in the germline V gene (reference sequence). This CDR3 region has 17 residues.

This sequence joins TRBV4-1 and TRBJ2-7; TRBD1 or TRBD2 may be the D gene (5 bases each). Germline-derived CDR1 and CDR2 are MGHRA and YSYEKL. The CDR3 runs 12 residues. V lost 1 base and J 6 bases, leaving 7 bases between the germline ends. CDR3 DNA sequence: TGCGCCAGCAGCCAAGTGAGGGGCGAGCAGTACTTC. It encodes CASSQVRGEQYF.

Only a few counts were recorded for this clonotype. The V call is TRBV15, the J call TRBJ2-3; possibly TRBD1 or TRBD2 for D (7 bases each). The V end lost 5 bases, the J end lost 1 base, and 10 bases lay between the germline ends. Germline CDR1 reads LNHNV; CDR2 reads YYDKDF (reference sequence). This CDR3 contains 14 residues. CDR3 DNA: TGTGCCACCAGCCCAGGGGGGGGCACAGATACGCAGTATTTT. It codes for CATSPGGGTDTQYF.

The chain couples TRBV7-9 to TRBJ2-7; D possibly matches TRBD1 or TRBD2 (5 bases each). This CDR3 region has 14 residues. Germline loops: CDR1 SEHNR, CDR2 FQNEAQ (reference sequence). Deletions cut 3 bases from V and 1 base from J, with 10 bases between. In DNA, the CDR3 is TGTGCCAGCAGCTTCCCAGGGAGTTCCTACGAGCAGTACTTC. Its translation is CASSFPGSSYEQYF.

This sequence joins TRBV19 and TRBJ1-4; D uncertain. Germline lookup yields CDR1 LNHDA and CDR2 SQIVND (reference sequence). There are 19 residues in the CDR3. Trimming stripped 3 bases from V and 0 bases from J, with 20 bases between. The CDR3 coding sequence is TGTGCCAGTAGTATCGGAGGACGGGCGGCCGTTGCAACTAATGAAAAACTGTTTTTT. Amino acid sequence: CASSIGGRAAVATNEKLFF.

In its sample, this clonotype was seen many times. The genes are TRBV15 and TRBJ1-1; D is unresolved. Trimming cost V 1 base and J 1 base, with 4 bases left between them. The CDR3 is 13 residues long. Germline-derived CDR1 and CDR2 are LNHNV and YYDKDF (reference sequence). The CDR3 is CATSRGPNTEAFF. DNA for the CDR3: TGTGCCACCAGCAGAGGACCGAACACTGAAGCTTTCTTT.

Only a few counts were recorded for this clonotype. The V gene is TRBV2, the J gene TRBJ2-6; D is undetermined. V was pared by 6 bases and J by 0 bases, with 9 bases between. Germline CDR1 reads SNHLY; CDR2 reads FYNNEI. The CDR3 contains 15 residues. CDR3 DNA: TGTGCCAGCAGCGGACGGAACTCTGGGGCCAACGTCCTGACTTTC. Amino acids: CASSGRNSGANVLTF.

The chain combines TRBV19 with TRBJ1-5, with D possibly being TRBD1 (5 bases). Germline CDR1 reads LNHDA; CDR2 reads SQIVND (reference sequence). The CDR3 runs 15 residues. Trimming took 1 base from V and 3 from J, leaving 10 bases between them. Written as DNA, the CDR3 is TGTGCCAGTAGTATAGGACAGAGAGACAATCAGCCCCAGCATTTT. Translating it yields CASSIGQRDNQPQHF.

This rearrangement joins TRBV7-9 to TRBJ2-5; possible D gene TRBD2, 6 bases. Trimming left V 4 bases short and J 2 bases short, with 11 bases between. Germline V gives CDR1 SEHNR, CDR2 FQNEAQ (reference sequence). The CDR3 spans 14 residues. The CDR3 coding sequence is TGTGCCAGCAGCTGGGAGGATAAACAAGAGACCCAGTACTTC. Its translation: CASSWEDKQETQYF.

The rearrangement joins TRBV12-3 or TRBV12-4 to TRBJ1-2, with D possibly matching TRBD1 (5 bases). Trimming removed 5 bases from V and 8 bases from J, with 18 bases in between. CDR3 length: 14 residues. The CDR3 region has the DNA TGTGCCAGCAGTGCATCCGGGACCCTTGGAGGCTACACCTTC. Translation gives CASSASGTLGGYTF.

In DNA form, the CDR3 reads TGTGCCAGCAGCTTAGTTGGGAGCGGGACGACCTACGAGCAGTACTTC. This sequence encodes CASSLVGSGTTYEQYF. The rearrangement joins TRBV7-9 to TRBJ2-7; 7 bases fit TRBD2. The ends lost 1 base at V and 2 bases at J; junction bases unmatched: 8. Germline-derived CDR1 and CDR2 are SEHNR and FQNEAQ (reference sequence). This CDR3 has 16 amino acids.

This clonotype was detected ten times or more. This sequence joins TRBV20-1 and TRBJ2-7, with 14 bases lining up with TRBD2. With 6 bases clipped from V and 4 bases from J, the junction kept 5 bases outside the gene matches. The CDR3 spans 14 residues. Germline V gene lookup returns CDR1 DFQATT and CDR2 SNEGSKA (reference sequence). The CDR3 DNA reads as TGCAGTGCGGGAGGACTAGCGGGGGGTTACGAGCAGTACTTC. Protein product: CSAGGLAGGYEQYF.

A single count supports this clonotype. This chain uses TRBV7-9 with TRBJ2-3, with D perhaps matching TRBD1 (6 bases). The germline V gene encodes CDR1 SEHNR and CDR2 FQNEAQ (reference sequence). V lost 5 bases and J lost 2, with 14 bases in between. The CDR3 runs 15 residues. CDR3 residues: CASSHRESPTDTQYF. The CDR3 DNA sequence: TGTGCCAGCAGCCACAGGGAGAGCCCCACAGATACGCAGTATTTT. Together with reference TRBV7-9 and TRBJ2-3, the CDR3 gives the full variable domain: DTGVSQNPRHKITKRGQNVTFRCDPISEHNRLYWYRQTLGQGPEFLTYFQNEAQLEKSRLLSDRFSAERPKGSFSTLEIQRTEQGDSAMYLCASSHRESPTDTQYFGPGTRLTVL.

In this sample, this clonotype turned up many times. The chain is built from TRBV27 and TRBJ1-6; D remains ambiguous. Germline V gives CDR1 MNHEY, CDR2 SMNVEV (reference sequence). This CDR3 comprises 12 residues. Trimming removed 5 bases at V and 7 bases at J, with 6 bases between. The CDR3 nucleotides read TGTGCCAGCAGTCTTCAAAATTCACCCCTCCACTTT. Translation: CASSLQNSPLHF.

The gene calls are TRBV10-3 and TRBJ1-1, with D possibly matching TRBD1 (5 bases). Germline V gene lookup returns CDR1 ENHRY and CDR2 SYGVKD. Trimming cost V 3 bases and J 1 base, with 15 bases left between them. The CDR3 has 16 amino acids. The CDR3 protein is CAISESFRTPNTEAFF. The CDR3 nucleotides are TGTGCCATCAGTGAATCCTTTAGGACACCGAACACTGAAGCTTTCTTT.